This T cell receptor beta chain derives from a study of identical twins. General study points: Analyses based on zero insertions could be partly confounded by invariant MAIT and iNKT cells. Twin sharing of out-of-frame TCR alpha was underestimated by models in monozygotic pairs.

Via MiXCR, TCRdb re-called the 5' RACE reads, giving one row per CDR3 protein. The sample contains about 890,000 distinct CDR3 sequences, about 12% of which appear only once. This clonotype was counted ten times or more. No antigen is known for it. The CDR3 extends over 15 amino acids. Between the trimmed V and J ends, which lost 6 bases and 6 bases, there was a span of 20 bases. These records were also assigned to another study, of yellow fever vaccine responses in identical twins.

This chain links TRBV12-3 or TRBV12-4 with TRBJ1-2, with a tentative D call TRBD1 (5 bases). The TCR originated in a woman in her late teens or twenties in good health. Input material: PBMCs. The CDR3 sequence: CASSPRPNWGDGYTF. The CDR3 DNA follows: TGTGCCAGCAGCCCAAGACCCAACTGGGGGGATGGCTACACCTTC.